This TCR beta chain emerged from a study of technical replicates of blood from a few donors. This table comes from immunoSEQ multiplex PCR, and its TCRdb copy is limited to in-frame clones, with some not included. The sample contains some 70,000 clones, around nine tenths of which appear only once. V shed 7 bases, J shed 1 base, and the junction held 5 bases outside the gene matches. From germline, CDR1 is MNHNS and CDR2 SASEGT. The CDR3 sequence is 14 residues long. The receptor was derived from a human donor in good health. The V call is TRBV6-1, the J call TRBJ1-1, with 8 bases fitting TRBD1. Sequenced material: T cells isolated from PBMCs. The CDR3 reads CASMLDRENTEAFF. CDR3 bases: TGTGCCAGCATGCTGGACAGGGAGAACACTGAAGCTTTCTTT.